This T cell receptor (beta chain) stems from a study of CD8 T cells in Susac syndrome. V trimming: 6 bases; J trimming: 5 bases; junction bases outside the gene matches: 9. CDR1 MNHEY and CDR2 SVGEGT come from the germline V gene. CDR3 size: 15 residues. TEMRA cells were enriched by FACS, and CD4+ and CD8+ T cells were negatively isolated. Reverse transcription of 0.5 to 1 ug RNA was performed with random hexamers. TCRdb ran MiXCR on the immunoSEQ multiplex PCR reads and lists one entry per CDR3 protein. The data hold 250,000 to 300,000 distinct CDR3 sequences, with 75% to 85% observed a single time. Sequences were obtained from CD8+ T cells from PBMCs. The clonotype was recovered from a human donor with multiple sclerosis. V is TRBV6-2 or TRBV6-3 and J is TRBJ2-1; TRBD2 matches 8 bases. The CDR3, as DNA: TGTGCCAGCAGCCTACTCGTGGGACTAGACAATGAGCAGTTCTTC. Residues: CASSLLVGLDNEQFF.